Shown below are 26 T cell receptor beta chains from a single sample sequenced in a study of blood T cells in healthy people across ages. A second PCR of roughly 7 to 11 cycles used a sample-barcoded 5' primer and a J-beta primer mix. One entry per CDR3 protein results from TCRdb running MiXCR on the 5' RACE reads. The profile shows about 670,000 distinct CDR3 sequences, under 65% of them singletons. The sample taken for sequencing was blood. Receptor source: a woman of 80 years or more in good health.

This clonotype was seen repeatedly, ten times or more. The chain is built from TRBV7-3 and TRBJ2-6; D is unclear. Trimming stripped 1 base from V and 0 bases from J, with 10 bases between. The germline V gene has CDR1 SGHTA and CDR2 FQGTGA. The CDR3 runs to 17 residues. CDR3 nucleotide sequence: TGTGCCAGCAGCTTAATGGCCGCTAGCTCTGGGGCCAACGTCCTGACTTTC. Its protein is CASSLMAASSGANVLTF.

With respect to this clonotype: It may be a read error: a sequence one base away is much more abundant. This chain joins TRBV27 and TRBJ2-3, with 8 nucleotides matching TRBD1. The J segment lost 9 bases and the V segment lost 5 bases, leaving 16 bases of the junction unmatched. CDR3 length: 16 amino acids. In germline, CDR1 is MNHEY, CDR2 SMNVEV (reference sequence). DNA for the CDR3: TGTGCCAGCAGTCCCGGGGACAGGAGCCAAGTCCCGACGCAGTATTTT. Translation: CASSPGDRSQVPTQYF.

The V gene is TRBV7-8, the J gene TRBJ1-5; D uncertain. The V gene lost 2 bases and the J gene lost 3 bases, with 11 bases spanning the gap. The CDR3 loop spans 15 amino acids. Germline lookup yields CDR1 SGHVS and CDR2 FQNEAQ. CDR3 bases: TGTGCCAGCAGCTTATATGTTGCGTCCAATCAGCCCCAGCATTTT. This translates into CASSLYVASNQPQHF.

This clonotype was counted many times. This chain connects TRBV30 to TRBJ2-3, with D perhaps matching TRBD2 (5 bases). The CDR3 loop spans 15 amino acids. Germline V gives CDR1 GTSNPN, CDR2 SVGIG (reference sequence). V lost 6 bases, J lost 10 bases, and 26 bases lay in between. Here the CDR3 DNA reads TGTGCCTGTCAACGAGAGGGCCTCTCATCGTTACCGCAGTATTTT. It is translated as CACQREGLSSLPQYF.

The chain recombines TRBV14 with TRBJ1-4; D not resolved. The CDR3 has 10 amino acids. Germline assignment: CDR1 SGHDN and CDR2 FVKESK. V was trimmed by 9 bases and J by 10 bases, leaving 9 bases between them. CDR3: CARPSAKLFF. In DNA form, the CDR3 reads TGTGCCAGACCCTCTGCAAAACTGTTTTTT. The full variable domain, with the rest looked up from reference TRBV14 and TRBJ1-4, is EAGVTQFPSHSVIEKGQTVTLRCDPISGHDNLYWYRRVMGKEIKFLLHFVKESKQDESGMPNNRFLAERTGGTYSTLKVQPAELEDSGVYFCARPSAKLFFGSGTQLSVL.

V is TRBV2 and J is TRBJ2-1, with 10 bases identical to TRBD2. CDR1 and CDR2 from the germline V gene are SNHLY and FYNNEI. The length of the CDR3 is 12 residues. Trimming took 10 bases from V and 15 from J; bases not matched to a gene: 12. The DNA for the CDR3 is TGTGCCACTCAACTAGCGGGGCCATTCCGGTTCTTC. It specifies CATQLAGPFRFF.

The V and J genes are TRBV7-3 and TRBJ1-2; no reliable D call. V was shortened by 1 base and J by 5 bases, with 14 bases between the two germline ends. CDR1 is SGHTA, CDR2 FQGTGA, per germline. The CDR3 is made up of 15 amino acids. The CDR3 region is CASSLNPGTQYGYTF. CDR3 DNA: TGTGCCAGCAGCTTAAACCCGGGCACGCAGTATGGCTACACCTTC.

This clonotype was observed at least ten times. V is TRBV15 and J is TRBJ2-5, with TRBD2 as a possible D gene (5 bases). CDR1 is LNHNV, CDR2 YYDKDF, per germline (reference sequence). The CDR3 consists of 13 residues. V was pared by 3 bases and J by 5 bases, with 10 bases between. Here the CDR3 DNA reads TGTGCCACCAGCAGTGGGTGGGAGGAGACCCAGTACTTC. This encodes CATSSGWEETQYF.

This clonotype showed up many times. A much larger clone sits a single nucleotide away, making a read error possible. This chain links TRBV5-1 with TRBJ2-5, with D maybe TRBD1 (5 bases). Per the germline V gene, CDR1 is SGHRS and CDR2 is YFSETQ. The CDR3 has 14 amino acids. Deletions cut 0 bases from V and 11 bases from J, with 17 bases between. The CDR3 DNA is TGCGCCAGCAGCTTGGCCACAGGCCTCAATGAGCAGTACTTC. This codes for CASSLATGLNEQYF.

V and J are TRBV7-9 and TRBJ2-1; unclear D gene. Germline lookup yields CDR1 SEHNR and CDR2 FQNEAQ (reference sequence). The CDR3 length is 12 residues. Trimming removed 6 bases at V and 8 bases at J, with 11 bases between. The CDR3 nucleotides are TGTGCCAGCAGGAGGTATGGGGATGAGCAGTTCTTC. Amino acid sequence: CASRRYGDEQFF.

This clonotype was seen ten or more times. The chain employs TRBV5-1 and TRBJ2-1; D could derive from TRBD1 or TRBD2 (5 bases each). The CDR3 has 19 amino acids. In germline, CDR1 is SGHRS, CDR2 YFSETQ. Trimming stripped 3 bases from V and 1 base from J, with 23 bases between. The CDR3 DNA sequence: TGCGCCAGCAGCTCCCCAGGGAGTCCGATAGCAAGGTCCTACAATGAGCAGTTCTTC. Protein product: CASSSPGSPIARSYNEQFF.

The genes are TRBV4-1 and TRBJ2-2; D is unclear. The CDR3 runs to 14 residues. The germline CDR1 and CDR2 sequences are MGHRA and YSYEKL. V gave up 1 base and J gave up 8 bases, with 11 bases separating them. DNA of the CDR3: TGCGCCAGCAGCCAAGGCCGGTTCGGGGGGGAGCTGTTTTTT. It yields the protein CASSQGRFGGELFF.

Concerning this clonotype: This sequence may be a read error, since a much larger clone differs from it by one base. The gene calls are TRBV6-5 and TRBJ2-3; D is undetermined. Trimming removed 8 bases at V and 4 bases at J, with 10 bases between. The length of the CDR3 is 12 residues. CDR1 MNHEY and CDR2 SVGAGI come from the germline V gene. The CDR3 loop reads CASAEAPDTQYF. In nucleotides, the CDR3 is TGTGCCAGCGCCGAAGCCCCAGATACGCAGTATTTT.

About this clonotype: One junction end disagrees with the germline gene, perhaps due to a read error. The gene calls are TRBV7-3 and TRBJ2-6, with TRBD1 identical over 9 bases. The CDR3 loop spans 17 amino acids. The germline CDR1 and CDR2 sequences are SGHTA and FQGTGA. The CDR3 loop is CASSVQGAHSGANVPTF. The DNA of the CDR3 is TGTGCCAGCAGCGTACAGGGGGCCCACTCTGGGGCCAACGTCCCGACTTTC.

Comments on this clonotype: Sequence at one end of the junction differs from germline and may be a read error. J is TRBJ2-1 and V is TRBV6-5, with TRBD2 matching 7 bases. CDR3 length: 16 amino acids. Germline V gene data show CDR1 as MNHEY and CDR2 as SVGAGI. The CDR3 is CASSYSPSGGDNERFF. The DNA of the CDR3 is TGTGCCAGCAGTTACTCCCCTAGCGGAGGTGACAATGAGCGGTTCTTC.

This clonotype was counted many times. V and J are TRBV5-1 and TRBJ2-7; D gene uncertain. This CDR3 has 15 amino acids. Trimming took off 2 bases at V and 4 bases at J, with 16 bases between the two ends. Germline-derived CDR1 and CDR2 are SGHRS and YFSETQ. CDR3 loop: CASSLGQTSEYEQYF. The CDR3 coding sequence is TGCGCCAGCAGCTTAGGGCAGACCTCGGAATACGAGCAGTACTTC. Based on the CDR3 plus reference TRBV5-1 and TRBJ2-7, the full variable domain is KAGVTQTPRYLIKTRGQQVTLSCSPISGHRSVSWYQQTPGQGLQFLFEYFSETQRNKGNFPGRFSGRQFSNSRSEMNVSTLELGDSALYLCASSLGQTSEYEQYFGPGTRLTVT.

This clonotype was seen only a few times. The gene calls are TRBV7-2 and TRBJ1-5, with D perhaps matching TRBD1 (5 bases). The CDR3 length is 15 residues. With 5 bases removed from V and 7 bases from J, the gap between germline ends came to 18 bases. Germline CDR1 SGHTA, CDR2 FQGNSA. The CDR3 spells CASSTEVRADQPQHF. CDR3 in DNA: TGTGCCAGCAGCACAGAGGTCAGGGCTGACCAGCCCCAGCATTTT. Looking up the rest from reference TRBV7-2 and TRBJ1-5 gives the full variable domain: GAGVSQSPSNKVTEKGKDVELRCDPISGHTALYWYRQSLGQGLEFLIYFQGNSAPDKSGLPSDRFSAERTGGSVSTLTIQRTQQEDSAVYLCASSTEVRADQPQHFGDGTRLSIL.

For this clonotype: A much larger clone sits a single nucleotide away, making a read error possible. The CDR3 nucleotides read TGTGCCAGCAGGCGGGAGGGCGGCAATCAGCCCCAGCATTTT. As protein: CASRREGGNQPQHF. The V gene is TRBV6-5, the J gene TRBJ1-5; D not certain. Trimming cost V 6 bases and J 2 bases, with 11 bases left between them. The CDR3 covers 14 residues. Germline V gene data show CDR1 as MNHEY and CDR2 as SVGAGI.

This clonotype was seen just once. This chain uses TRBV4-3 with TRBJ2-5; 11 nucleotides align to TRBD2. Trimming at V came to 4 bases and at J to 11 bases, leaving 12 bases not matched to a gene. The CDR3 spans 15 residues. Per germline, CDR1 LGHNA and CDR2 YSLEER. The CDR3 DNA sequence: TGCGCCAGCAGCCCGCCTAGCGGGGGGAACAATGAGCAGTACTTC. Protein: CASSPPSGGNNEQYF.

The rearrangement links TRBV3-1 to TRBJ2-1; TRBD1 agrees at 7 bases. Germline assignment: CDR1 LGHDT and CDR2 YNNKEL (reference sequence). V dropped 2 bases and J dropped 13; count of bases not matched to a gene: 11. This CDR3 is built from 14 residues. The CDR3: CASSQTLPTGTQFF. The CDR3 bases are TGTGCCAGCAGCCAAACGCTACCGACAGGGACCCAGTTCTTC.

Remarks on this clonotype: A read error may explain this, as a much larger clone is one base away. J is TRBJ2-5 and V is TRBV9; D could derive from TRBD1 or TRBD2 (5 bases each). The assigned J gene may be wrong: the sequence end matches TRBJ2-1 better. Germline CDR1 SGDLS, CDR2 YYNGEE. The CDR3 is 15 residues long. The CDR3 coding sequence is TGTGCCAGCAGCGTAGCCACCGGGACCAAAGAGACCCAGTTCTTC. This encodes CASSVATGTKETQFF.

With respect to this clonotype: A much larger clone differs from this one at a single base, so this may be a read error. This chain uses TRBV20-1 with TRBJ2-3; 8 nucleotides line up with TRBD2. The germline V gene has CDR1 DFQATT and CDR2 SNEGSKA (reference sequence). With V trimmed by 3 bases and J by 4 bases, 6 bases remained unmatched. This CDR3 comprises 14 residues. Here the CDR3 DNA reads TGCAGTGCTAGGGCTAGCGGGTGGGCAGATACGCAGTATTTT. Translation: CSARASGWADTQYF.

V and J are TRBV7-6 and TRBJ2-1, with TRBD2 identical over 9 bases. This CDR3 comprises 20 residues. Trimming took 5 bases from V and 8 from J; bases not matched to a gene: 25. Germline CDR1 and CDR2: SGHVS and FNYEAQ. CDR3 sequence (DNA): TGTGCCAGCAGCCACCCTCAGCGCCTAGCGGGGTTTTCACGATGGGATGAGCAGTTCTTC. This sequence encodes CASSHPQRLAGFSRWDEQFF.

J is TRBJ2-3 and V is TRBV7-6; D unclear. CDR3 length: 14 residues. Trimming left V 5 bases short and J 0 bases short, with 9 bases between. Germline CDR1 and CDR2: SGHVS and FNYEAQ. For the CDR3, the DNA is TGTGCCAGCAGCGCCACAGACAGCACAGATACGCAGTATTTT. It codes for CASSATDSTDTQYF.

This clonotype was found once. Given a much more abundant clone one base away, this may be a read error. The chain combines TRBV20-1 with TRBJ2-5, with D uncertain. This CDR3 has 13 amino acids. Germline lookup yields CDR1 DFQATT and CDR2 SNEGSKA (reference sequence). V lost 3 bases to trimming and J lost 3 bases, with 11 bases between them. The CDR3 coding sequence is TGCAGTGCTAGGAACGCCGAGAAAGAGACCCAGTACTTC. Translation: CSARNAEKETQYF.

This clonotype occurred a few times. J is TRBJ2-6 and V is TRBV7-9; 9 nucleotides match TRBD1. This CDR3 region has 17 residues. Germline V gene sequence: CDR1 SEHNR, CDR2 FQNEAQ (reference sequence). Trimming took 2 bases from V and 2 from J; bases not matched to a gene: 4. CDR3 coding DNA: TGTGCCAGCAGCTTAACAGGGGGCGCCCCTGGGGCCAACGTCCTGACTTTC. Amino acid sequence: CASSLTGGAPGANVLTF. Looking up the rest from reference TRBV7-9 and TRBJ2-6 gives the full variable domain: DTGVSQNPRHKITKRGQNVTFRCDPISEHNRLYWYRQTLGQGPEFLTYFQNEAQLEKSRLLSDRFSAERPKGSFSTLEIQRTEQGDSAMYLCASSLTGGAPGANVLTFGAGSRLTVL.